The entry below describes one T cell receptor beta chain. This CDR3 has 16 amino acids. Trimming removed 2 bases at V and 1 base at J, with 12 bases between. Germline V CDR1 and CDR2: MNHNY, SVGAGI (reference sequence). Per the original data handling: Amplification from reference gene primers served as the basis for estimated nucleated cell counts. The repertoire was sequenced with immunoSEQ multiplex PCR; TCRdb's copy has only in-frame clones and lacks some. For V, J and clone size, that table is used; D and trimming come from the DNA. The sample carries about 35,000 clones, 80% to 90% recorded once. The sample originates from a study of blood T cell repertoires in COVID-19. Study as a whole: Acute and convalescent COVID-19 specimens originated in the United States, Italy and Spain. PBMCs, B-cell-depleted T cells, or T cells were the source of the cDNA or gDNA that made up the material.

The rearrangement joins TRBV6-6 to TRBJ2-4; a possible D gene is TRBD2 (7 bases). The specimen was peripheral blood. The sequence was obtained from a man in his sixties in a cohort sampled during active COVID-19. CDR3 region: CASSYGGAGAKNIQYF. CDR3 sequence (DNA): TGTGCCAGCAGTTACGGGGGGGCCGGGGCCAAAAACATTCAGTACTTC.